The sequence of this T cell receptor beta chain was determined in a study of T cell repertoires in ileal Crohn's disease. Using immunoSEQ multiplex PCR, the repertoire was profiled, and TCRdb retains in-frame clones only, with some absent. The sample has approximately 13,000 clones, approximately 90% seen once. The source material was ileal tissue. This clonotype originated in an adult with Crohn's disease.

The CDR3 reads CSAGEGAGNTEAFF. Written as DNA, the CDR3 is TGCAGCGCCGGGGAGGGAGCGGGGAACACTGAAGCTTTCTTT. This chain connects TRBV29-1 to TRBJ1-1, with D uncertain. Germline values: CDR1 SQVTM, CDR2 ANQGSEA. CDR3 length: 14 residues. V was clipped by 7 bases and J by 1 base, with 16 bases between them. The whole variable domain, remainder taken from reference TRBV29-1 and TRBJ1-1, is SAVISQKPSRDICQRGTSLTIQCQVDSQVTMMFWYRQQPGQSLTLIATANQGSEATYESGFVIDKFPISRPNLTFSTLTVSNMSPEDSSIYLCSAGEGAGNTEAFFGQGTRLTVV.